The 7 T cell receptor beta chains below come from one sample, sequenced in a study of cytomegalovirus exposure and HLA in healthy donors (dated by TCRdb to the late 2010s). The library was generated by the immunoSEQ multiplex PCR assay. The multiplex PCR relied on a mix of 60 forward primers for TCR Vbeta segments and 13 reverse primers for TCR Jbeta segments. TCRdb mirrors the immuneACCESS table, restricted to in-frame sequences. Some clones are absent from its copies; in checked studies, under half trace to an unresolved V gene, and the reason for the others is unknown. This sample gives 97,000 or so clones in total; approximately 87% of them show up just once. 2% to 3% of the sample belongs to the ten largest clones. The source material was PBMCs. These TCRs come from a man between 35 and 55 years old in good health and CMV-seronegative.

The V call is TRBV2, the J call TRBJ1-6, with 10 nucleotides matching TRBD1. Trimming took 9 bases from V and 10 from J; bases not matched to a gene: 9. Germline V CDR1 and CDR2: SNHLY, FYNNEI. The CDR3 is 14 amino acids. The CDR3 is CARKTGGSGSPLHF. The CDR3 region has the DNA TGTGCCAGAAAGACAGGGGGCTCAGGATCACCCCTCCACTTT. Filled out from reference TRBV2 and TRBJ1-6, the complete variable domain reads EPEVTQTPSHQVTQMGQEVILRCVPISNHLYFYWYRQILGQKVEFLVSFYNNEISEKSEIFDDQFSVERPDGSNFTLKIRSTKLEDSAMYFCARKTGGSGSPLHFGNGTRLTVT.

The J gene is TRBJ1-2, the V gene TRBV29-1; TRBD1 might be the D (5 bases). CDR1 and CDR2 (germline): SQVTM, ANQGSEA. The CDR3 length is 15 residues. The V and J ends lost 4 bases and 5 bases respectively, with 20 bases between them. CDR3 amino acids: CSVVLSGVYGYGYTF. In DNA, the CDR3 is TGCAGCGTTGTTCTGTCGGGGGTTTACGGGTATGGCTACACCTTC.

This clone was seen more than once but under ten times. The chain employs TRBV11-2 and TRBJ2-2; TRBD1 might be the D (6 bases). Germline lookup yields CDR1 SGHAT and CDR2 FQNNGV. The CDR3 has 16 residues. Trimming took 2 bases from V and 1 from J, leaving 11 bases between them. The CDR3 coding sequence is TGTGCCAGCAGCTTACGACGGGACATGAACACCGGGGAGCTGTTTTTT. Protein product: CASSLRRDMNTGELFF.

CDR3 nucleotide sequence: TGTGCCTCCGGGTGGGCGGGGGCCTTGAAGACCCAGTACTTC. This codes for CASGWAGALKTQYF. This chain uses TRBV27 with TRBJ2-5; D might be TRBD2 (7 bases). The germline V gene encodes CDR1 MNHEY and CDR2 SMNVEV (reference sequence). V was trimmed by 11 bases and J by 6 bases, leaving 22 bases between them. The CDR3 length is 14 residues.

The chain is built from TRBV5-6 and TRBJ2-7; D might be TRBD2 (6 bases). Germline CDR1 reads SGHDT; CDR2 reads YYEEEE. V lost 0 bases and J lost 9, with 19 bases in between. The CDR3 consists of 15 residues. The CDR3: CASSLVGGRPAGQYF. CDR3 coding DNA: TGTGCCAGCAGCTTGGTCGGTGGTAGACCAGCGGGGCAGTACTTC. Complete variable domain (other parts from reference TRBV5-6 and TRBJ2-7): DAGVTQSPTHLIKTRGQQVTLRCSPKSGHDTVSWYQQALGQGPQFIFQYYEEEERQRGNFPDRFSGHQFPNYSSELNVNALLLGDSALYLCASSLVGGRPAGQYFGPGTRLTVT.

V and J are TRBV15 and TRBJ1-2, with D hard to call. This CDR3 contains 12 residues. Trimming took 2 bases from V and 4 from J, leaving 5 bases between them. CDR1 and CDR2 (germline): LNHNV, YYDKDF (reference sequence). CDR3 DNA: TGTGCCACCAGCAGACGCGGCTATGGCTACACCTTC. Translated: CATSRRGYGYTF.

This chain joins TRBV7-9 and TRBJ2-7; the D gene is possibly TRBD2 (5 bases). Trimming took 7 bases from V and 4 from J, leaving 20 bases between them. The CDR3 is 15 residues long. The germline CDR1 and CDR2 sequences are SEHNR and FQNEAQ (reference sequence). CDR3 protein: CASTLKRGNVYEQYF. Written as DNA, the CDR3 is TGTGCCAGCACCTTGAAACGGGGAAACGTATACGAGCAGTACTTC.